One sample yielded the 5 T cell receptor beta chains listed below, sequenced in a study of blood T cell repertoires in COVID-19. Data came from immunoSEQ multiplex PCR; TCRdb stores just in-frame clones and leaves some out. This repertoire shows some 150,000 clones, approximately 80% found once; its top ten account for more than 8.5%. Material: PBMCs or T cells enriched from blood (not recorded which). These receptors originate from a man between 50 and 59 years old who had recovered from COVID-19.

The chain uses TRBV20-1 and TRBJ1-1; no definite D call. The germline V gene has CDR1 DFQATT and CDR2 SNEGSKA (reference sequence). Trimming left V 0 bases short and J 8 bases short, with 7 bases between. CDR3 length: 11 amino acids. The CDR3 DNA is TGCAGTGCTAGAGATTACATAGAAGCTTTCTTT. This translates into CSARDYIEAFF.

The CDR3: CASSLEGSGSSYNEQFF. CDR3 bases: TGTGCCAGCAGCTTAGAAGGGTCGGGGAGCTCCTACAATGAGCAGTTCTTC. The gene calls are TRBV11-2 and TRBJ2-1; tentative D call: TRBD2 (5 bases). Germline lookup yields CDR1 SGHAT and CDR2 FQNNGV. The CDR3 sequence is 17 residues long. Trimming shortened V by 0 bases and J by 0 bases, and 12 bases separated the two germline ends.

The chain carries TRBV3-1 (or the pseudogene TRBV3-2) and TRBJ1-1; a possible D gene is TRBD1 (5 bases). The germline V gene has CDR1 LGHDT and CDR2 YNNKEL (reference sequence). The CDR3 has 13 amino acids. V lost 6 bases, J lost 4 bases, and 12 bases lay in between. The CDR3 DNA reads TGTGCCAGCAGGCACGGGGGTGGCACTGAAGCTTTCTTT. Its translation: CASRHGGGTEAFF.

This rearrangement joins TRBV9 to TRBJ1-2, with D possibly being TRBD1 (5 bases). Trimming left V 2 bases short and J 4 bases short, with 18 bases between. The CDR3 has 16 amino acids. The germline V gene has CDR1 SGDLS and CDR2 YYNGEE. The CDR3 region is CASSVRGTPGGYGYTF. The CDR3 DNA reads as TGTGCCAGCAGCGTGAGAGGGACTCCGGGGGGCTATGGCTACACCTTC.

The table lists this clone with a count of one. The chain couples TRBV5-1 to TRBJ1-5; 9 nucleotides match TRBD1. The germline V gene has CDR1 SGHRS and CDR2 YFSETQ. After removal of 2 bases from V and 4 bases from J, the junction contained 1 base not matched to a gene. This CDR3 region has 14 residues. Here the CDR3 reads CASSLDRGNQPQHF. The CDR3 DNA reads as TGCGCCAGCAGCTTAGACAGGGGGAATCAGCCCCAGCATTTT.